This T cell receptor beta chain was recovered during a study of blood T cell repertoires in COVID-19. Whole-study context: T cells, B-cell-depleted T cells, or PBMCs supplied cDNA or gDNA.

The ends were cut back, 5 bases at V and 7 bases at J, with 12 bases in the middle. The CDR3 loop spans 13 amino acids. CDR1 and CDR2 (germline): SNHLY, FYNNEI. Ages ranged from about 18 to 90 years, with residence in about 23 US areas. Donors were grouped by their self-reported clinical history. Produced via immunoSEQ multiplex PCR; TCRdb's table is partial and in-frame only. There are roughly 400,000 clones in the sample; 85% to 90% occur only once, and around 1.1% lies in the top ten. Sequencing used PBMCs or T cells enriched from blood (not recorded which). The chain employs TRBV2 and TRBJ1-5, with D possibly matching TRBD1 (5 bases). The receptor was derived from a man younger than 45 who had recovered from COVID-19. CDR3 region: CASSPQGEQPQHF. DNA for the CDR3: TGTGCCAGCAGTCCCCAGGGTGAGCAGCCCCAGCATTTT.